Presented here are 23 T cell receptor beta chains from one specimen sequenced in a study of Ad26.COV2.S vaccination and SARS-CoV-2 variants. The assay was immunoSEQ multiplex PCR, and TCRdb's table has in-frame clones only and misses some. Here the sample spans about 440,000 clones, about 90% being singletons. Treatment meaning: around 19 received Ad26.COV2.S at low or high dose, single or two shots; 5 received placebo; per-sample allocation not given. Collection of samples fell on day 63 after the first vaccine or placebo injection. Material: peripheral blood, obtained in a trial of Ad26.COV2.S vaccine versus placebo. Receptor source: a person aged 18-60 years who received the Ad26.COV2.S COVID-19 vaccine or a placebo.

The CDR3 protein is CASSQSSTAAISYEQYF. The DNA of the CDR3 is TGCGCCAGCAGTCAAAGCTCTACGGCGGCGATCTCCTACGAGCAGTACTTC. This chain joins TRBV23-1 and TRBJ2-7, with D unclear. TRBV23-1 is given ORF status, its function remaining uncertain. This CDR3 is 17 amino acids long. The germline V and J ends were trimmed by 2 bases and 0 bases, with 17 bases remaining between them.

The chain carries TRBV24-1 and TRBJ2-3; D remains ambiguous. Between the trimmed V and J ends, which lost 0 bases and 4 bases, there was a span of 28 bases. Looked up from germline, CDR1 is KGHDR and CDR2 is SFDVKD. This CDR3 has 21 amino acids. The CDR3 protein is CATSDLAPGVRDGSEADTQYF. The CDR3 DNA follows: TGTGCCACCAGTGATTTGGCCCCTGGGGTTCGCGATGGTTCAGAGGCAGATACGCAGTATTTT.

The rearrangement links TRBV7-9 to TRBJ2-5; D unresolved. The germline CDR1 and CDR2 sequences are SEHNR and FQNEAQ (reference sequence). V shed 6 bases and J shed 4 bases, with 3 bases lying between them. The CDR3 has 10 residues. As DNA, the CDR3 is TGTGCCAGCAGACCAGAGACCCAGTACTTC. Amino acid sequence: CASRPETQYF.

The CDR3: CASSLSWRETQYF. DNA for the CDR3: TGTGCCAGCAGCTTATCTTGGCGTGAGACCCAGTACTTC. The rearrangement uses TRBV7-9 and TRBJ2-5; D is uncertain. The CDR3 has 13 residues. V dropped 2 bases and J dropped 5 bases, with 9 bases sitting between them. Germline-derived CDR1 and CDR2 are SEHNR and FQNEAQ (reference sequence).

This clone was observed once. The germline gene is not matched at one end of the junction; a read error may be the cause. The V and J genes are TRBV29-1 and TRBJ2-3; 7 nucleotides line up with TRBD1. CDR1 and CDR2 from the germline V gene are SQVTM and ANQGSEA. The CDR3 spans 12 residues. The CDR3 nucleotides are TGCAGCGTTGGGAGTGGGACAGTTACGCAGTATTTT. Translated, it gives CSVGSGTVTQYF.

The CDR3 DNA follows: TGCGCCAGCAGCTGGGGGGGCGCGAACACTGAAGCTTTCTTT. Translating it yields CASSWGGANTEAFF. The J gene is TRBJ1-1, the V gene TRBV5-1; D might be TRBD1 (6 bases). V lost 3 bases to trimming and J lost 1 base, with 10 bases between them. Per germline, CDR1 SGHRS and CDR2 YFSETQ. This CDR3 contains 14 residues.

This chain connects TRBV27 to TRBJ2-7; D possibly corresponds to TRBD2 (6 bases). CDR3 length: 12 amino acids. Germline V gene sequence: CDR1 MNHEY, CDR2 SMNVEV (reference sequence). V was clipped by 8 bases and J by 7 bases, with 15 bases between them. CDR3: CASRGLGVEQYF. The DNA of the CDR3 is TGTGCCAGCCGGGGACTCGGCGTGGAGCAGTACTTC.

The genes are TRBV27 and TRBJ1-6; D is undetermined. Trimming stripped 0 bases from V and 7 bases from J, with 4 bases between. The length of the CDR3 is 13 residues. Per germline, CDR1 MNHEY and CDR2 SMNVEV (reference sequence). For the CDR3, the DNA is TGTGCCAGCAGTTTATCAGGGAATTCACCCCTCCACTTT. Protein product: CASSLSGNSPLHF.

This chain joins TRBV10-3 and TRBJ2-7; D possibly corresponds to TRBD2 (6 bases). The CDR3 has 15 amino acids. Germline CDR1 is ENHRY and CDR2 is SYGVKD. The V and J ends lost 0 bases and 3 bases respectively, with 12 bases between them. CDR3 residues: CAISESGGIGYEQYF. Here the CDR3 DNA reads TGTGCCATCAGTGAGTCGGGGGGAATAGGCTACGAGCAGTACTTC.

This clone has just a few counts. CDR3 sequence: CASSNRVRVSFYEQFF. The CDR3 DNA is TGTGCCAGCAGTAACAGAGTGCGAGTATCGTTTTATGAGCAGTTCTTC. The chain recombines TRBV27 with TRBJ2-1, with D unresolved. The V end lost 5 bases, the J end lost 8 bases, and 22 bases lay between the germline ends. Germline values: CDR1 MNHEY, CDR2 SMNVEV (reference sequence). This CDR3 spans 16 amino acids.

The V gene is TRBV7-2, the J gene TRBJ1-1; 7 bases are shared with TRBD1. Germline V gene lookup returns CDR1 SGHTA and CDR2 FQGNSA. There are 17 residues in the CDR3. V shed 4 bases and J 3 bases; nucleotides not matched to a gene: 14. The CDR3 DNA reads TGTGCCAGCAGCTCGCCTATCGTGACAGGGTTGGACACTGAAGCTTTCTTT. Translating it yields CASSSPIVTGLDTEAFF.

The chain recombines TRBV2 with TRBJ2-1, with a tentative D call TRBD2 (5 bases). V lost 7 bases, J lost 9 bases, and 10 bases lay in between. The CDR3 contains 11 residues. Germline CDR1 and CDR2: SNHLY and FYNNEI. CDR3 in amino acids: CASKEATEQFF. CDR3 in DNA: TGTGCCAGCAAGGAGGCAACTGAGCAGTTCTTC.

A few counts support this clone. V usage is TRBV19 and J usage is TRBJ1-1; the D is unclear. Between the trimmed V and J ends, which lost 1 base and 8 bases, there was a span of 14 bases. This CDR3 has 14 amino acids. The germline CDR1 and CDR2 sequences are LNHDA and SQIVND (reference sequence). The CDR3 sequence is CASSIVGELVEAFF. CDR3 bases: TGTGCCAGTAGTATAGTTGGGGAGCTGGTGGAAGCTTTCTTT.

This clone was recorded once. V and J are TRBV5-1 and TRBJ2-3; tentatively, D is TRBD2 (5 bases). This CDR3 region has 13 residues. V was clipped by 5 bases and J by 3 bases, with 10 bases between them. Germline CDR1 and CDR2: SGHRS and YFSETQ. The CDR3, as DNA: TGCGCCAGCAGGGAGGACGGTACAGATACGCAGTATTTT. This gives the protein CASREDGTDTQYF.

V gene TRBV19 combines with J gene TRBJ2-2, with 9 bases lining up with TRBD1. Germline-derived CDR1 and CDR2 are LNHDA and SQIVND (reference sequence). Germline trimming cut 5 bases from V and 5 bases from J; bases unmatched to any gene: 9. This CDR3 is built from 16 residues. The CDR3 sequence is CASSAGQGRWTGELFF. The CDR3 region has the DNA TGTGCCAGTAGTGCAGGACAGGGGCGATGGACCGGGGAGCTGTTTTTT.

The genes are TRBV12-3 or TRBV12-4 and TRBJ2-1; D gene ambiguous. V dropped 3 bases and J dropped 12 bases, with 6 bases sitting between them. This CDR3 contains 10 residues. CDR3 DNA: TGTGCCAGCAGTTTCGACTTGCAGTTCTTC. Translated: CASSFDLQFF.

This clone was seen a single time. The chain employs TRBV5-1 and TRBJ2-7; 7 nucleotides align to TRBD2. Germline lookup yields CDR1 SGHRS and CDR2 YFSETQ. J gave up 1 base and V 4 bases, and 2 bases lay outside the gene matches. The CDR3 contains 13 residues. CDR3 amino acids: CASSNSGSYEQYF. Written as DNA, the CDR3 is TGCGCCAGCAGCAATAGCGGGTCCTACGAGCAGTACTTC.

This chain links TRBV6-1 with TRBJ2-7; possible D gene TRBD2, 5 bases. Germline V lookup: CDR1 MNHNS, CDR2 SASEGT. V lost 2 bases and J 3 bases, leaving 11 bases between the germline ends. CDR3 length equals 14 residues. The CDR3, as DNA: TGTGCCAGCAGTGAAATCCTAGCCCACTACGAGCAGTACTTC. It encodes CASSEILAHYEQYF.

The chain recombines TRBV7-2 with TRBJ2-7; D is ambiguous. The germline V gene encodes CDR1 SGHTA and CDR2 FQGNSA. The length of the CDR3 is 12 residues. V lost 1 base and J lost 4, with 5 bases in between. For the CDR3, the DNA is TGTGCCAGCAGCTTAGTTGAGTACGAGCAGTACTTC. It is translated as CASSLVEYEQYF.

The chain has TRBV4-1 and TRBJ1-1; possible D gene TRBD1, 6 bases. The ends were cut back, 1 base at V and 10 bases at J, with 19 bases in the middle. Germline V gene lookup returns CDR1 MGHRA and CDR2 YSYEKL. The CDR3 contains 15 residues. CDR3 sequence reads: CASSQVGTGSVRAFF. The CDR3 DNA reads TGCGCCAGCAGCCAAGTAGGTACAGGGAGCGTGAGAGCTTTCTTT.

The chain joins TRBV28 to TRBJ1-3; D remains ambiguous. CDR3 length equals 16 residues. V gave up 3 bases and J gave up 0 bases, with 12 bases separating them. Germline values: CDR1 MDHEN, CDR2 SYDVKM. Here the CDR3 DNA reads TGTGCCAGCAGTTTGGCGGCGGGAGTCTCTGGAAACACCATATATTTT. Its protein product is CASSLAAGVSGNTIYF.

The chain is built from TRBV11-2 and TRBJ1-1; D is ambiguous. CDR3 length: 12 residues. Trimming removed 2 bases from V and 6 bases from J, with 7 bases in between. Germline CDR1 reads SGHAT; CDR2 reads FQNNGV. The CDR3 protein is CASSLNLPEAFF. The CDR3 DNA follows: TGTGCCAGCAGCTTAAACTTACCTGAAGCTTTCTTT.

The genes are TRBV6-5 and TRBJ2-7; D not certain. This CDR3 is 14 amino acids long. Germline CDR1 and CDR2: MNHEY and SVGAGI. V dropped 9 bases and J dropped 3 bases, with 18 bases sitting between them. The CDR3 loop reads CASRPPSPLYEQYF. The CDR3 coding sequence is TGTGCCAGTCGTCCCCCATCCCCTCTCTACGAGCAGTACTTC.